The sequence of this TCR beta chain was determined in a study of shared clonotypes between healthy human individuals. About the research overall: Used for every donor were three CD4 naive, three CD4 memory, two CD8 naive and one CD8 memory plate.

In the naive CD8 group, cells lacked CD45RO and were positively selected for CCR7, so terminally differentiated effector memory CD45RA+ cells were left out. Comment on this clone: Its antigen is currently unknown.

Trimming removed 4 bases from V and 4 bases from J; junction bases left unmatched: 2. CDR3 length: 13 residues. Germline V CDR1 and CDR2: SGHAT, FQNNGV. Sequencing was performed with immunoSEQ multiplex PCR; in TCRdb, only in-frame clones are kept and a portion is missing. This sample has some 1,900,000 clones, with about 95% found just once. Findings of the study overall: Having only a few donors restricted how much genetic and exposure-history diversity was captured.

The sequenced material came from naive CD8+ T cells sorted from blood. This receptor was identified in a young man in good health. The genes are TRBV11-2 and TRBJ1-1; 8 bases align to TRBD1. In nucleotides, the CDR3 is TGTGCCAGCAGCTACGACAGGGGCACTGAAGCTTTCTTT. It yields the protein CASSYDRGTEAFF.